The following is a T cell receptor beta chain sequence with its context. Its target is unknown. The entry originates in a study of T cell responses to AZD1222 COVID-19 vaccine. Germline V lookup: CDR1 MDHEN, CDR2 SYDVKM. V was trimmed by 6 bases and J by 10 bases, leaving 9 bases between them. CDR3 length: 10 residues. Study-level points and caveats: Dominant CD4 TCR responses targeted spike regions 160-218 and 743-854. Baseline serology detected seropositivity in only six AZD1222 recipients. Spike-specific TCRs gained breadth and depth after people received two AZD1222 doses. The study reported that nearly half of spike-specific TCRs target unmutated variant regions.

Generated by immunoSEQ multiplex PCR, the TCRdb table keeps only in-frame clones and is missing some. The sample yields some 160,000 clones, about 92% seen once. The receptor was derived from an adult in good health. V is TRBV28 and J is TRBJ1-1, with D perhaps TRBD1 (6 bases). Sequencing was performed on peripheral blood, taken on day 0 of AZD1222 vaccination. The CDR3 DNA sequence: TGTGCCAGCAGACAGGGAAGAGCTTTCTTT. Encoded protein: CASRQGRAFF.